This T cell receptor beta chain was identified during a study of blood T cell repertoires in COVID-19. Turning to the study itself: The United States, Italy and Spain were the sources of the acute and convalescent COVID-19 samples. T cells, B-cell-depleted T cells, or PBMCs supplied cDNA or gDNA.

The CDR3 length is 12 residues. V was trimmed by 0 bases and J by 14 bases, leaving 12 bases between them. CDR1 is SGDLS, CDR2 YYNGEE, per germline. Those enrolled, adults aged about 18 to 89 years, came from about two dozen US areas. Clinical histories supplied by participants themselves formed the basis of cohort assignment. Using immunoSEQ multiplex PCR, the repertoire was profiled, and TCRdb retains in-frame clones only, with some absent. Of a few hundred thousand clones in the sample, 85% to 90% were seen once. The chain joins TRBV9 to TRBJ2-1; the D gene is possibly TRBD2 (5 bases). This receptor was taken from a woman younger than 35 who had recovered from COVID-19. Source material: PBMCs or T cells enriched from blood (not recorded which). The CDR3 nucleotides are TGTGCCAGCAGCGTAGAGGCCGGGGTGGAGTTCTTC. Translation gives CASSVEAGVEFF.